A selection of T cell receptor beta chains follows, all from one sample in a study of blood T cells in healthy people across ages. A single record per CDR3 protein comes from TCRdb applying MiXCR to the 5' RACE reads. Here the sample spans about 800,000 distinct CDR3 sequences, more than 20% being singletons. The sample also formed part of further work on T cells of mothers and their children.

What was sequenced was blood. These receptors were collected from a boy younger than 18 in good health. The CDR3 runs from the conserved cysteine through the conserved F or W. Fields, in order: J gene, D gene, V gene, clone size, CDR3 protein, CDR3 DNA. A D gene is named only where the DNA matches it firmly. Clone sizes are given selectively: once, few, many, or a class where the clone is expanded.

>TRBJ1-4|NA|TRBV5-1|NA
CASSNTATNEKLFF
TGCGCCAGCAGCAACACTGCAACTAATGAAAAACTGTTTTTT
>TRBJ2-4|NA|TRBV29-1|NA
CSASTGPRAKNIQYF
TGCAGCGCCTCGACAGGCCCTCGGGCCAAAAACATTCAGTACTTC
>TRBJ1-2|TRBD1|TRBV29-1|NA
CSALTGEYGYTF
TGCAGCGCCCTCACAGGGGAGTATGGCTACACCTTC
>TRBJ1-1|NA|TRBV30|NA
CAWSVPPAGTLF
TGTGCCTGGAGTGTCCCCCCGGCTGGGACTCTCTTT
>TRBJ2-7|NA|TRBV10-3|few
CAIAARTYEQYF
TGTGCCATCGCGGCACGAACCTACGAGCAGTACTTC
>TRBJ1-2|NA|TRBV25-1|NA
CASSEGVQVGVNYGYTF
TGTGCCAGCAGTGAAGGGGTACAGGTGGGGGTAAACTATGGCTACACCTTC
>TRBJ2-7|NA|TRBV7-2|NA
CASSKWVQGPSEQYF
TGTGCCAGCAGCAAATGGGTACAGGGCCCCTCCGAGCAGTACTTC
>TRBJ2-7|TRBD2|TRBV4-1|NA
CASSQTSGGASYEQYF
TGCGCCAGCAGCCAGACTAGCGGGGGGGCCTCCTACGAGCAGTACTTC
>TRBJ1-2|TRBD1|TRBV5-1|many
CASSSGTGDDYGYTF
TGCGCCAGCAGCTCCGGGACAGGGGATGACTATGGCTACACCTTC
>TRBJ2-1|NA|TRBV2|NA
CASLQGGDNEQFF
TGTGCCAGCCTACAGGGGGGGGACAATGAGCAGTTCTTC
>TRBJ2-1|TRBD1|TRBV10-2|few
CASTLTGDRGNEQFF
TGCGCCAGCACCCTCACGGGGGACAGGGGCAATGAGCAGTTCTTC
>TRBJ2-5|NA|TRBV7-2|NA
CASSAGSGATVAQYF
TGTGCCAGCAGCGCAGGATCGGGGGCCACCGTGGCCCAGTACTTC
>TRBJ2-7|TRBD1|TRBV3-1|NA
CASSPSTGAEQYF
TGTGCCAGCAGCCCATCGACAGGGGCCGAGCAGTACTTC
>TRBJ2-1|TRBD1|TRBV7-8|few
CASHDGQGYNEQFF
TGTGCCAGCCATGATGGACAGGGTTATAATGAGCAGTTCTTC
>TRBJ2-1|TRBD1|TRBV7-8|NA
CASSLIHRGEYNEQFF
TGTGCCAGCAGTTTAATCCACAGGGGGGAATACAATGAGCAGTTCTTC
>TRBJ1-3|NA|TRBV7-2|NA
CASSLAGAVSGNTIYF
TGTGCCAGCAGCTTAGCGGGGGCCGTCTCTGGAAACACCATATATTTT
>TRBJ1-3|NA|TRBV2|NA
CASHRDSGNTIYF
TGTGCCAGTCACAGGGACTCTGGAAACACCATATATTTT
>TRBJ2-7|TRBD2|TRBV13|few
CASSFATGLAGAVYEQYF
TGTGCCAGCAGCTTCGCAACGGGACTAGCGGGAGCCGTCTACGAGCAGTACTTC
>TRBJ1-1|NA|TRBV28|few
CASSLIQGRGFDTEAFF
TGTGCCAGCAGTTTGATTCAGGGGAGGGGATTTGACACTGAAGCTTTCTTT
>TRBJ2-2|TRBD1|TRBV27|once
CASSSGQGLTGELFF
TGTGCCAGCAGTTCGGGACAGGGGCTCACCGGGGAGCTGTTTTTT
>TRBJ1-2|NA|TRBV6-1|NA
CASSTGGDHGRREGYTF
TGTGCCAGCAGTACGGGGGGGGACCACGGCAGGCGAGAAGGCTACACCTTC
>TRBJ2-3|TRBD2|TRBV10-3|NA
CATGTNGGTDTQYF
TGTGCCACGGGGACTAATGGGGGCACAGATACGCAGTATTTT
>TRBJ2-6|NA|TRBV7-2|NA
CASTADRAGANVLTF
TGTGCTAGCACCGCGGACCGGGCCGGGGCCAACGTCCTGACTTTC
>TRBJ1-5|TRBD1|TRBV5-1|few
CASSLGGTENQPQHF
TGCGCCAGCAGCTTGGGGGGGACAGAGAATCAGCCCCAGCATTTT
>TRBJ2-1|NA|TRBV20-1|NA
CSASPKEYF
TGCAGTGCTAGTCCCAAGGAGTACTTC
>TRBJ2-3|NA|TRBV21-1|few
CASSTRDAITDTQYF
TGTGCCAGCAGCACACGGGACGCCATCACAGATACGCAGTATTTT
>TRBJ2-5|NA|TRBV4-1|few
CASSQVGIETQYF
TGCGCCAGCAGCCAAGTAGGGATAGAGACCCAGTACTTC
>TRBJ2-7|NA|TRBV2|few
CASKQDSYEQYF
TGTGCCAGCAAACAGGACTCCTACGAGCAGTACTTC